A single sample is the source of the 11 T cell receptor beta chains below, sequenced in a study of T cells in Graves' hyperthyroidism and ophthalmopathy (dated by TCRdb to between 2017 and 2020). Libraries came from multiplex PCR. The run used an Illumina HiSeq 2000. The TCR beta CDR3 regions were amplified from the RNA transcripts. A first-round RT-PCR of the TCR CDR3 used the HTBI primer set with the Qiagen OneStep RT-PCR kit. TCRdb ran its own pipeline on the public reads, namely fastp trimming at Q25 and MiXCR clone calling, and kept in-frame beta chains. One record per CDR3 amino acid sequence lists the most common genes and DNA. In all, the sample holds hundreds of thousands of distinct CDR3 sequences, and approximately 13% of those were seen once. In total, the top ten clones hold less than 6% of the sample. Source material: blood. Receptors originate from a woman aged 25 to 39 with Graves' hyperthyroidism that later progressed to Graves' ophthalmopathy.

The table lists this clonotype with many counts. The rearrangement links TRBV28 to TRBJ1-1, with a tentative D call TRBD1 (5 bases). CDR3 size: 12 residues. CDR1 and CDR2 (germline): MDHEN, SYDVKM. The V and J ends lost 4 bases and 3 bases respectively, with 6 bases between them. The CDR3 nucleotides are TGTGCCAGCAGTTGGGGCGACACTGAAGCTTTCTTT. Translated: CASSWGDTEAFF.

This clonotype occurred many times. The CDR3 region has the DNA TGTGCCAGCAGCGCCCAGACAGGGTTCGACTACGAGCAGTACTTC. Translated: CASSAQTGFDYEQYF. The chain links TRBV9 to TRBJ2-7; TRBD1 aligns across 7 bases. The CDR3 has 15 residues. The junction had 9 bases not matched to a gene; V was cut back by 3 bases and J by 3 bases. Germline V gene sequence: CDR1 SGDLS, CDR2 YYNGEE. Filled out from reference TRBV9 and TRBJ2-7, the complete variable domain reads DSGVTQTPKHLITATGQRVTLRCSPRSGDLSVYWYQQSLDQGLQFLIQYYNGEERAKGNILERFSAQQFPDLHSELNLSSLELGDSALYFCASSAQTGFDYEQYFGPGTRLTVT.

The chain links TRBV19 to TRBJ1-5, with D possibly TRBD1 on 6 matching bases. The CDR3 is made up of 13 amino acids. Germline loops: CDR1 LNHDA, CDR2 SQIVND (reference sequence). The CDR3 here is CGTGFEPNQPQHF. The CDR3 region has the DNA TGTGGAACAGGGTTCGAACCGAATCAGCCCCAGCATTTT.

This clonotype was detected ten times or more. The V and J genes are TRBV28 and TRBJ1-5; D may be TRBD1 (5 bases). The CDR3 sequence is 16 residues long. Trimming pared 2 bases from V and 7 bases from J, leaving 18 bases between. CDR1 MDHEN and CDR2 SYDVKM come from the germline V gene. The DNA of the CDR3 is TGTGCCAGCAGTTTAAGACAATGGGAGGGACGGCAGCCCCAGCATTTT. Its translation: CASSLRQWEGRQPQHF.

This clonotype came up many times. CDR3 sequence reads: CASSNRQGSNQPQHF. The CDR3 DNA reads as TGTGCCAGTAGTAACAGACAGGGGAGCAATCAGCCCCAGCATTTT. The chain couples TRBV19 to TRBJ1-5; 8 bases fit TRBD1. The V gene's germline CDR1 is LNHDA and CDR2 SQIVND (reference sequence). The ends lost 4 bases at V and 1 base at J; junction bases unmatched: 3. The CDR3 consists of 15 residues.

Ten or more counts support this clonotype. The rearrangement joins TRBV7-9 to TRBJ1-1, with D unresolved. Trimming shortened V by 5 bases and J by 3 bases, and 10 bases separated the two germline ends. The germline V gene has CDR1 SEHNR and CDR2 FQNEAQ (reference sequence). There are 13 residues in the CDR3. CDR3 protein: CASSRSLYTEAFF. CDR3 bases: TGTGCCAGCAGCCGCTCCCTCTACACTGAAGCTTTCTTT.

This sequence joins TRBV4-1 and TRBJ2-5; 7 bases agree with TRBD1. V shed 0 bases and J 5 bases; nucleotides not matched to a gene: 9. There are 16 residues in the CDR3. Germline CDR1 is MGHRA and CDR2 is YSYEKL. CDR3 in DNA: TGCGCCAGCAGCCAAGATCGGTTAGGGGGCTTCGAGACCCAGTACTTC. The encoded protein is CASSQDRLGGFETQYF.

This clonotype was recorded at least ten times. The chain carries TRBV3-1 and TRBJ2-6; a weak D match, TRBD1 (6 bases). The CDR3 loop spans 16 amino acids. From germline, CDR1 is LGHDT and CDR2 YNNKEL (reference sequence). The V and J ends lost 0 bases and 4 bases respectively, with 10 bases between them. CDR3 residues: CASSQERTAGANVLTF. CDR3 coding DNA: TGTGCCAGCAGCCAAGAACGGACAGCAGGGGCCAACGTCCTGACTTTC.

This CDR3 is CASSVVEQFF. The CDR3 DNA follows: TGTGCCAGCAGTGTGGTTGAGCAGTTCTTC. The chain has TRBV6-1 and TRBJ2-1; no definite D call. Germline CDR1 is MNHNS and CDR2 is SASEGT. V was pared by 4 bases and J by 9 bases, with 4 bases between. This CDR3 comprises 10 residues.

This clonotype was detected many times. This sequence joins TRBV7-3 and TRBJ1-2; 8 bases match TRBD1. Germline trimming cut 2 bases from V and 8 bases from J; bases unmatched to any gene: 4. The CDR3 length is 13 residues. Germline V lookup: CDR1 SGHTA, CDR2 FQGTGA. CDR3 residues: CASSLDRGTGYTF. The CDR3 bases are TGTGCCAGCAGCTTAGACAGGGGAACGGGCTACACCTTC.

In this sample, this clonotype turned up many times. The V call is TRBV7-3, the J call TRBJ2-6, with D uncertain. This CDR3 has 16 amino acids. Germline CDR1 reads SGHTA; CDR2 reads FQGTGA. With 5 bases removed from V and 0 bases from J, the gap between germline ends came to 11 bases. The CDR3 reads CASSLSHHSGANVLTF. CDR3 sequence (DNA): TGTGCCAGCAGCCTAAGTCACCACTCTGGGGCCAACGTCCTGACTTTC. The full variable domain, its missing parts supplied by reference TRBV7-3 and TRBJ2-6, is GAGVSQTPSNKVTEKGKYVELRCDPISGHTALYWYRQSLGQGPEFLIYFQGTGAADDSGLPNDRFFAVRPEGSVSTLKIQRTERGDSAVYLCASSLSHHSGANVLTFGAGSRLTVL.